The 14 T cell receptor beta chains below come from one sample, sequenced in a study of shared clonotypes between healthy human individuals (dated by TCRdb to 2019 to 2021). Library method: the immunoSEQ multiplex PCR assay. TCRdb's version of the immuneACCESS table is confined to in-frame rearrangements and falls short of the full clone set. An unresolved V gene accounts for under half of the shortfall where checked; the remainder is of unknown origin. The sample profile shows over a million clones; approximately 78% of them were found once. The ten top clones hold under 0.8% of the sample. The sample was memory CD4+ T cells from PBMCs. What the cell subset or site label conveys for this sample: CD45RA-negative fraction. These receptors originate from a man younger than 35 in good health. Some clones in this sample may be carry-over from other donors' samples.

V is TRBV19 and J is TRBJ2-7, with 7 bases matching TRBD1. The V gene end was trimmed by 1 base and the J gene end by 5 bases; junction bases not matched to a gene: 5. Germline V CDR1 and CDR2: LNHDA, SQIVND (reference sequence). This CDR3 comprises 14 residues. CDR3 residues: CASSIGGQFHEQYF. In DNA, the CDR3 is TGTGCCAGTAGTATAGGGGGACAGTTCCACGAGCAGTACTTC.

With regard to this clone: Distinct nucleotide sequences in the sample also encode this CDR3. V and J are TRBV5-1 and TRBJ1-2; D remains unclear. This CDR3 has 13 residues. Trimming took 4 bases from V and 3 from J, leaving 10 bases between them. Germline V lookup: CDR1 SGHRS, CDR2 YFSETQ. The CDR3 reads CASSLPGDYGYTF. The CDR3 DNA is TGCGCCAGCAGCCTACCGGGCGACTATGGCTACACCTTC.

V and J are TRBV15 and TRBJ2-1, with 7 bases fitting TRBD2. This CDR3 is built from 15 residues. V gave up 5 bases and J gave up 6 bases; unmatched junction bases: 10. The germline V gene encodes CDR1 LNHNV and CDR2 YYDKDF (reference sequence). CDR3 sequence (DNA): TGTGCCACCAGCCGTGGCGGGAGTAGGGCCAATGAGCAGTTCTTC. Its protein is CATSRGGSRANEQFF.

A remark on this clone: This CDR3 is also generated by other DNA sequences in the sample. The V gene is TRBV28, the J gene TRBJ2-3, with D maybe TRBD2 (5 bases). The length of the CDR3 is 12 residues. CDR1 and CDR2 from the germline V gene are MDHEN and SYDVKM. Trimming cost V 2 bases and J 6 bases, with 6 bases left between them. The CDR3 region is CASSLGLDTQYF. CDR3 bases: TGTGCCAGCAGTTTAGGACTGGATACGCAGTATTTT.

The DNA of the CDR3 is TGTGCCAGTAGGGGAGGCGTCCCGGGACTTGTCGTTTACCGAAGCAATCAGCCCCAGCATTTT. This sequence encodes CASRGGVPGLVVYRSNQPQHF. This chain uses TRBV19 with TRBJ1-5, with D perhaps TRBD1 (5 bases). The CDR3 is 21 amino acids. Germline CDR1 reads LNHDA; CDR2 reads SQIVND (reference sequence). Trimming took off 6 bases at V and 1 base at J, with 31 bases between the two ends.

For this clone: The junction departs from the called germline gene at one end, perhaps through a read error. This chain joins TRBV7-2 and TRBJ1-4; TRBD1 aligns across 7 bases. Germline V lookup: CDR1 SGHTA, CDR2 FQGNSA. The CDR3 totals 15 residues. CDR3 nucleotides: TGTGCCAGCAGCTCAGGGGGGGAAACTGATGAAAAACTGTTTTTT. Protein: CASSSGGETDEKLFF.

V gene TRBV5-1 combines with J gene TRBJ2-1, with D unresolved. The CDR3 totals 12 residues. V lost 0 bases and J lost 12, with 10 bases in between. Germline CDR1 SGHRS, CDR2 YFSETQ. The CDR3 DNA follows: TGCGCCAGCAGCTTGGATGGGCACCCGCAGTTCTTC. Translation gives CASSLDGHPQFF.

This chain links TRBV4-1 with TRBJ2-7; 10 bases fit TRBD1. Germline V gene lookup returns CDR1 MGHRA and CDR2 YSYEKL. V gave up 1 base and J gave up 4 bases; unmatched junction bases: 4. There are 15 residues in the CDR3. The CDR3 here is CASSQVGQGLYEQYF. CDR3 coding DNA: TGCGCCAGCAGCCAAGTGGGACAGGGGTTGTACGAGCAGTACTTC.

The chain is built from TRBV29-1 and TRBJ2-1, with 7 bases aligning to TRBD1. Germline V CDR1 and CDR2: SQVTM, ANQGSEA. V shed 4 bases and J 6 bases; nucleotides not matched to a gene: 6. This CDR3 contains 13 residues. This chain's CDR3 is CSVAGDRLNEQFF. In DNA, the CDR3 is TGCAGCGTTGCCGGGGACAGACTCAATGAGCAGTTCTTC.

The chain joins TRBV27 to TRBJ2-2; 10 bases map to TRBD2. The CDR3 has 16 residues. Germline lookup yields CDR1 MNHEY and CDR2 SMNVEV (reference sequence). Unmatched junction bases numbered 3, after V lost 1 base and J lost 4 bases. The CDR3 region is CASSLFPSGGTGELFF. The CDR3, as DNA: TGTGCCAGCAGTTTATTCCCTAGCGGGGGCACCGGGGAGCTGTTTTTT.

The chain has TRBV5-1 and TRBJ2-7, with TRBD1 matching 7 bases. Germline V gene sequence: CDR1 SGHRS, CDR2 YFSETQ. Losses at the gene ends were 0 bases for V and 3 bases for J; bases not matched to a gene: 9. CDR3 length equals 16 residues. CDR3 nucleotides: TGCGCCAGCAGCTTGGATACAGGGGACACGGTCTACGAGCAGTACTTC. It is translated as CASSLDTGDTVYEQYF.

The chain recombines TRBV11-2 with TRBJ2-1; maybe TRBD2 (5 bases). CDR3 length: 13 residues. With 7 bases removed from V and 6 bases from J, the gap between germline ends came to 13 bases. Germline loops: CDR1 SGHAT, CDR2 FQNNGV. The CDR3 reads CASINLGGNEQFF. The CDR3 DNA follows: TGTGCCAGCATCAATTTAGGAGGCAATGAGCAGTTCTTC.

CDR3: CASSLGSEKGYTF. The CDR3 DNA sequence: TGCGCCAGCAGCTTGGGATCGGAGAAAGGCTACACCTTC. The chain combines TRBV5-1 with TRBJ1-2; D not certain. The CDR3 is 13 amino acids. Per germline, CDR1 SGHRS and CDR2 YFSETQ. Trimming cost V 0 bases and J 8 bases, with 11 bases left between them. The variable domain in full, completed from reference TRBV5-1 and TRBJ1-2, reads KAGVTQTPRYLIKTRGQQVTLSCSPISGHRSVSWYQQTPGQGLQFLFEYFSETQRNKGNFPGRFSGRQFSNSRSEMNVSTLELGDSALYLCASSLGSEKGYTFGSGTRLTVV.

Ten or more counts support this clone. V and J are TRBV7-9 and TRBJ1-4; D might be TRBD1 (5 bases). The CDR3 spans 14 residues. Germline lookup yields CDR1 SEHNR and CDR2 FQNEAQ (reference sequence). Trimming stripped 3 bases from V and 3 bases from J, with 8 bases between. CDR3 DNA: TGTGCCAGCAGCTTGGGGCAGGCTAATGAAAAACTGTTTTTT. It encodes CASSLGQANEKLFF.